Listed here is a single TCR beta chain. V was pared by 6 bases and J by 10 bases, with 9 bases between. The germline V gene has CDR1 DFQATT and CDR2 SNEGSKA (reference sequence). The CDR3 covers 10 residues. Per donor, one heparinised blood draw averaged roughly 110 mL. These data are taken from a study of beta chain features in type 1 diabetes. The sequenced template was cDNA made from the entire isolated RNA. Clones were read by immunoSEQ multiplex PCR, and TCRdb kept only the in-frame ones, dropping some. The sample holds roughly 400,000 clones; roughly 15% are singletons and the top ten take approximately 0.02%.

This rearrangement joins TRBV20-1 to TRBJ1-4; no reliable D call. The clonotype comes from a woman younger than 30 in good health. The sample was naive CD4+ T cells from blood. The CDR3 reads CSAYSGKLFF. The DNA of the CDR3 is TGCAGTGCATACTCGGGAAAACTGTTTTTT.